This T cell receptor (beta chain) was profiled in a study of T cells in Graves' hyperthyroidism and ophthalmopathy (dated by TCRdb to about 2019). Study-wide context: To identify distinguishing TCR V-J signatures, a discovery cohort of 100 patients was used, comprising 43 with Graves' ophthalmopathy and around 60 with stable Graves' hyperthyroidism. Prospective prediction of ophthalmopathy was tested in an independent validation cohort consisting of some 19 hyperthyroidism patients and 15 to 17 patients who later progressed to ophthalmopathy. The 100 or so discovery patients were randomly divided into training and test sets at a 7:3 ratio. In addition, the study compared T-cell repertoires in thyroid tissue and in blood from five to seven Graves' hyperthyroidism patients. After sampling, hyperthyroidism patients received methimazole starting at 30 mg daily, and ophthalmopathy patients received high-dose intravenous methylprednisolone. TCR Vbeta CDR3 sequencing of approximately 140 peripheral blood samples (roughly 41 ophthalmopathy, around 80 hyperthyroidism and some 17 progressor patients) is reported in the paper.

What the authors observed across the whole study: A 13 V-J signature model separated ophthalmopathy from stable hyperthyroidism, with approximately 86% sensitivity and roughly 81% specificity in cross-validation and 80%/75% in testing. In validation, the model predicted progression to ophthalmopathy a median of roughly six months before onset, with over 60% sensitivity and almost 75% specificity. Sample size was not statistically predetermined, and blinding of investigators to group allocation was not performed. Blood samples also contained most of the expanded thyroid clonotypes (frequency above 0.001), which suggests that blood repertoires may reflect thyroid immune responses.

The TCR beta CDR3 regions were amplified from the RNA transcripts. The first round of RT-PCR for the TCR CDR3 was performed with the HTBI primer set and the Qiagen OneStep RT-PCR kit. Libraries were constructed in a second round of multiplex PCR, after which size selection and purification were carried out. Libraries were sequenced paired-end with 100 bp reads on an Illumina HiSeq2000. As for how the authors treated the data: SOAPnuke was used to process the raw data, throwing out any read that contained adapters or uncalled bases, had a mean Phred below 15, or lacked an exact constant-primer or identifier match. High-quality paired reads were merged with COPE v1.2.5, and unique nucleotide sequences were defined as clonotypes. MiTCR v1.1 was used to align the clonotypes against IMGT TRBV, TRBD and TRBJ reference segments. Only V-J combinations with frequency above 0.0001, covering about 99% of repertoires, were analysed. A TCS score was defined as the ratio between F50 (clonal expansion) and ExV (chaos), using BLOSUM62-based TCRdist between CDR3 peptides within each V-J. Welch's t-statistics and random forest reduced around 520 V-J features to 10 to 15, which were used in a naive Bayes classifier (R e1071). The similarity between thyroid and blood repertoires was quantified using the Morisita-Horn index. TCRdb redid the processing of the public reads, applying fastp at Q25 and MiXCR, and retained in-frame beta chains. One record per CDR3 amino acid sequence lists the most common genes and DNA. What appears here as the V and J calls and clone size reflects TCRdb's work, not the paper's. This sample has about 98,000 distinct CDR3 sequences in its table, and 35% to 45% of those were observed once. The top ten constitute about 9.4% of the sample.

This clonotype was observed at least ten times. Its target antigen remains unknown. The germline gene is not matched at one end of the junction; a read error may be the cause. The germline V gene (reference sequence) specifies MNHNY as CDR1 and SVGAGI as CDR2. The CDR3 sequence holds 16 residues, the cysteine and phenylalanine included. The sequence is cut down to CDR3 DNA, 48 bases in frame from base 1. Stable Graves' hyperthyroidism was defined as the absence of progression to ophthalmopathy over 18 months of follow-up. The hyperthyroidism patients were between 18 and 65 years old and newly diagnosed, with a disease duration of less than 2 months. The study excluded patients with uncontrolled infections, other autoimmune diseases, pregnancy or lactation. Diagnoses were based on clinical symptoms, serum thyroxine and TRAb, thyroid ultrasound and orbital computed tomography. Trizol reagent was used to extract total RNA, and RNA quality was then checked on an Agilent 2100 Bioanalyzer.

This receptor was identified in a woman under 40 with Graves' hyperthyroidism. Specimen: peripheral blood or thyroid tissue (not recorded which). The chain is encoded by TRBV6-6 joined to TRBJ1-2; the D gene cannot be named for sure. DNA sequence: TGTGCCACCCAATTAGGAGTAGGGAGGGCCAACTTTGGCTACACCTTC. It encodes CATQLGVGRANFGYTF.